This entry lists 20 T cell receptor beta chains sequenced from one sample in a study of blood T cell repertoires in COVID-19. Clones were sequenced by immunoSEQ multiplex PCR, and TCRdb holds only the in-frame ones, with some missing. This table has around 77,000 clones, about nine tenths appearing once. Sequenced: peripheral blood. Receptors were obtained from a man aged 65 to 79 with active or convalescent COVID-19.

The rearrangement links TRBV27 to TRBJ1-1; tentatively, D is TRBD1 (6 bases). The germline V and J ends were trimmed by 5 bases and 10 bases, with 14 bases remaining between them. This CDR3 spans 12 amino acids. Germline V lookup: CDR1 MNHEY, CDR2 SMNVEV (reference sequence). CDR3 protein: CASSTTGIRAFF. The CDR3 DNA is TGTGCCAGCAGTACCACAGGGATCCGAGCTTTCTTT.

The chain combines TRBV7-2 with TRBJ2-5, with TRBD1 matching over 10 bases. This CDR3 spans 16 amino acids. CDR1 is SGHTA, CDR2 FQGNSA, per germline. V gave up 1 base and J gave up 1 base; unmatched junction bases: 3. In nucleotides, the CDR3 is TGTGCCAGCAGCTTAGGGGACAGGGGTAGCCAAGAGACCCAGTACTTC. Translated: CASSLGDRGSQETQYF.

The chain links TRBV19 to TRBJ1-2, with 8 bases aligning to TRBD1. With 8 bases clipped from V and 8 bases from J, the junction kept 10 bases outside the gene matches. CDR1 and CDR2 from the germline V gene are LNHDA and SQIVND (reference sequence). CDR3 length: 13 residues. The CDR3 nucleotides are TGTGCCAGTTCGACAGGGGAATACGTAGGCTACACCTTC. Translated, it gives CASSTGEYVGYTF.

The count of this clone is one. The rearrangement uses TRBV6-5 and TRBJ1-1; TRBD1 might be the D (5 bases). In germline, CDR1 is MNHEY, CDR2 SVGAGI. Trimming stripped 4 bases from V and 1 base from J, with 13 bases between. This CDR3 spans 15 amino acids. The CDR3 DNA is TGTGCCAGCAGTTCTGCGACAGTACCGAACACTGAAGCTTTCTTT. Residues: CASSSATVPNTEAFF.

V and J are TRBV7-2 and TRBJ2-7, with D perhaps TRBD1 (5 bases). Trimming removed 2 bases at V and 2 bases at J, with 10 bases between. The length of the CDR3 is 14 residues. CDR1 is SGHTA and CDR2 is FQGNSA in the germline V gene. This chain's CDR3 is CASSLTQGTYEQYF. CDR3 DNA sequence: TGTGCCAGCAGCTTAACCCAGGGTACCTACGAGCAGTACTTC.

The chain has TRBV6-6 and TRBJ2-1; TRBD2 aligns across 8 bases. The CDR3 extends over 15 amino acids. After removal of 6 bases from V and 3 bases from J, the junction contained 7 bases not matched to a gene. In germline, CDR1 is MNHNY, CDR2 SVGAGI (reference sequence). The CDR3 reads CASSKGLVDYNEQFF. The CDR3 DNA reads TGTGCCAGCAGCAAGGGACTAGTGGACTACAATGAGCAGTTCTTC.

This rearrangement joins TRBV19 to TRBJ1-4; 10 nucleotides align to TRBD1. With V trimmed by 3 bases and J by 5 bases, 6 bases remained unmatched. The CDR3 covers 16 residues. Per the germline V gene, CDR1 is LNHDA and CDR2 is SQIVND (reference sequence). In DNA, the CDR3 is TGTGCCAGTAGTATTCGGGACAGGGGTTGGAATGAAAAACTGTTTTTT. Its translation: CASSIRDRGWNEKLFF.

The V and J genes are TRBV7-6 and TRBJ2-5, with no clear D. From germline, CDR1 is SGHVS and CDR2 FNYEAQ. This CDR3 has 13 amino acids. Trimming took off 6 bases at V and 1 base at J, with 9 bases between the two ends. In DNA, the CDR3 is TGTGCCAGCAGTAGACTTGTCCAAGAGACCCAGTACTTC. Translated, it gives CASSRLVQETQYF.

This clone has more than one count but fewer than ten. The rearrangement joins TRBV4-1 to TRBJ1-2; 9 bases fit TRBD1. Looked up from germline, CDR1 is MGHRA and CDR2 is YSYEKL. V lost 1 base to trimming and J lost 4 bases; unmatched junction nucleotides: 4. The CDR3 sequence is 15 residues long. CDR3 DNA sequence: TGCGCCAGCAGCCAAGGGGACAGGGCATCCTATGGCTACACCTTC. Protein sequence: CASSQGDRASYGYTF.

The chain recombines TRBV2 with TRBJ1-1, with 7 bases matching TRBD1. J gave up 1 base and V 6 bases, and 5 bases lay outside the gene matches. Germline assignment: CDR1 SNHLY and CDR2 FYNNEI. The CDR3 covers 14 residues. The CDR3 DNA reads as TGTGCCAGCAGGCAGACAGGGCCGAACACTGAAGCTTTCTTT. Its translation: CASRQTGPNTEAFF.

The chain carries TRBV28 and TRBJ2-7, with TRBD1 identical over 7 bases. Germline assignment: CDR1 MDHEN and CDR2 SYDVKM. V shed 1 base and J 6 bases; nucleotides not matched to a gene: 6. The CDR3 has 14 amino acids. The chain's CDR3 is CASSLYRGRGEQYF. In DNA, the CDR3 is TGTGCCAGCAGTTTATACAGGGGAAGGGGCGAGCAGTACTTC.

This rearrangement joins TRBV24-1 to TRBJ1-2; TRBD1 agrees at 7 bases. Germline loops: CDR1 KGHDR, CDR2 SFDVKD. The J segment lost 6 bases and the V segment lost 1 base, leaving 4 bases of the junction unmatched. CDR3 size: 14 residues. The DNA for the CDR3 is TGTGCCACCAGTGATTTACCAGGGGGGCATGGCTACACCTTC. Its translation is CATSDLPGGHGYTF.

This clone showed up just a few times. The chain uses TRBV6-2 or TRBV6-3 and TRBJ1-3, with 7 bases fitting TRBD1. J lost 0 bases, V lost 6 bases, and 8 bases had no gene match. This CDR3 is 16 amino acids long. Germline V CDR1 and CDR2: MNHEY, SVGEGT. CDR3 DNA: TGTGCCAGCAGCCTTCCCGGGACAGCCTCTGGAAACACCATATATTTT. This sequence encodes CASSLPGTASGNTIYF.

This chain connects TRBV7-2 to TRBJ1-1; maybe TRBD1 (6 bases). Trimming pared 5 bases from V and 1 base from J, leaving 8 bases between. Germline CDR1 SGHTA, CDR2 FQGNSA. The CDR3 has 13 residues. The CDR3 is CASSRQENTEAFF. For the CDR3, the DNA is TGTGCCAGCAGCCGACAGGAGAACACTGAAGCTTTCTTT.

The rearrangement links TRBV7-3 to TRBJ2-5, with 8 bases lining up with TRBD2. V lost 5 bases to trimming and J lost 2 bases; unmatched junction nucleotides: 7. The CDR3 is made up of 15 amino acids. CDR1 is SGHTA and CDR2 is FQGTGA in the germline V gene. The CDR3 protein is CASSPGGLEQETQYF. The CDR3 coding sequence is TGTGCCAGCAGCCCTGGGGGACTAGAACAAGAGACCCAGTACTTC.

The V gene is TRBV5-4, the J gene TRBJ2-5; no clear D gene. Trimming removed 2 bases from V and 2 bases from J, with 7 bases in between. This CDR3 spans 13 amino acids. The germline V gene has CDR1 SGHNT and CDR2 YYREEE (reference sequence). The CDR3 protein is CASSFGEQETQYF. CDR3 nucleotide sequence: TGTGCCAGCAGCTTTGGAGAACAAGAGACCCAGTACTTC.

This sequence joins TRBV18 and TRBJ2-1; D is possibly TRBD2 (5 bases). The ends were cut back, 0 bases at V and 8 bases at J, with 8 bases in the middle. Germline lookup yields CDR1 KGHSH and CDR2 LQKENI. The CDR3 is 13 amino acids. In DNA, the CDR3 is TGTGCCAGCTCACCACCGACGAGGGATGAGCAGTTCTTC. It translates to CASSPPTRDEQFF.

This sequence joins TRBV6-6 and TRBJ1-3; D ambiguous. In germline, CDR1 is MNHNY, CDR2 SVGAGI (reference sequence). This CDR3 spans 15 amino acids. Trimming took 4 bases from V and 0 from J, leaving 10 bases between them. In DNA form, the CDR3 reads TGTGCCAGCAGTTTAGGACTGTCCTCTGGAAACACCATATATTTT. Protein product: CASSLGLSSGNTIYF.

This clone was detected only once. The chain joins TRBV6-5 to TRBJ1-2; 9 nucleotides agree with TRBD1. The V gene end was trimmed by 8 bases and the J gene end by 4 bases; junction bases not matched to a gene: 5. This CDR3 has 13 amino acids. Germline V lookup: CDR1 MNHEY, CDR2 SVGAGI. The CDR3 DNA follows: TGTGCCAGCTCGTTGACAGGGGGCTATGGCTACACCTTC. Encoded protein: CASSLTGGYGYTF.

J is TRBJ1-1 and V is TRBV6-5, with D possibly matching TRBD1 (6 bases). CDR1 is MNHEY, CDR2 SVGAGI, per germline. The CDR3 totals 15 residues. V was pared by 6 bases and J by 4 bases, with 18 bases between. Here the CDR3 DNA reads TGTGCCAGCAGACCGGATCAGACAGGCTTCACTGAAGCTTTCTTT. Its translation: CASRPDQTGFTEAFF.